The TCR beta chain described here comes from a study of cytomegalovirus exposure and HLA in healthy donors. This CDR3 contains 16 residues. V lost 5 bases and J 1 base, leaving 15 bases between the germline ends. Germline loops: CDR1 SEHNR, CDR2 FQNEAQ (reference sequence). The PCR had 60 Vbeta and 13 Jbeta primers. The repertoire was sequenced with immunoSEQ multiplex PCR; TCRdb's copy has only in-frame clones and lacks some. The sample contains approximately 150,000 clones, 80% of which appear only once. Material for sequencing was PBMCs. The sequence was collected from a woman aged 45 to 65 in good health and CMV-seronegative. The chain has TRBV7-9 and TRBJ1-5; maybe TRBD1 (5 bases). CDR3 DNA sequence: TGTGCCAGCAGCCCTCCATCCGGGGGAAGCAATCAGCCCCAGCATTTT. Translating it yields CASSPPSGGSNQPQHF.